This TCR beta chain was sequenced in a study of T cell clonality in common variable immunodeficiency. Study results and limitations: Patient heterogeneity in the CVID cohort limited correlations between repertoire features and clinical complications. Fewer deletions and N-nucleotide insertions were reportedly seen in common variable immunodeficiency TCR beta sequences. Authors noted CVID clonality's cause needs subpopulation repertoire sequencing.

Most patients and controls had Caucasian heritage. In its sample, this clone was seen a few times. Its antigen is not known. This table comes from immunoSEQ multiplex PCR, and its TCRdb copy is limited to in-frame clones, with some not included. This sample carries under 20,000 clones, none of them present only once. This TCR was sampled from a human donor with common variable immunodeficiency. Source material: peripheral blood mononuclear cells.

Partial CDR3 DNA: TGTGCCTGGGCCGGTGAAGGGGATCAGCCC. Its translation is CAWAGEGDQP. The full CDR3 protein reads CAWAGEGDQPQHF. V is TRBV30 and J is TRBJ1-5; D is possibly TRBD1 (5 bases). The sequence runs out 3 residues before the end of the CDR3; the remainder is reconstructed from the germline J gene. V was cut by 5 bases and J by 5 bases, with 13 bases left in between. Germline values: CDR1 GTSNPN, CDR2 SVGIG (reference sequence). This CDR3 comprises 13 residues.